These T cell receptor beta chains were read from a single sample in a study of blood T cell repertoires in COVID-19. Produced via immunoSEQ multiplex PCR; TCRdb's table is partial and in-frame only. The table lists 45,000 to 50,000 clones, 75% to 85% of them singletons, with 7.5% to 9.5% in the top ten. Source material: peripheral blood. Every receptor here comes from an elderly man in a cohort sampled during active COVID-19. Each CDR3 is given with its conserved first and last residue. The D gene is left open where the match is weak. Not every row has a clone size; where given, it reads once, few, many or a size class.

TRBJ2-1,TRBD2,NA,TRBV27,TGTGCCAGCAGTTTTCTAGCGGGGAATGAGCAGTTCTTC,CASSFLAGNEQFF
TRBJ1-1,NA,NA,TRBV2,TGTGCCAGCAGTGAAGAAGGGGCCACTGAAGCTTTCTTT,CASSEEGATEAFF
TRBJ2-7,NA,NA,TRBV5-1,TGCGCCAGCAGCTTTGTCCGGGGAGCTACCTACGAGCAGTACTTC,CASSFVRGATYEQYF
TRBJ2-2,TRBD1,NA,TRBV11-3,TGTGCCAGCAGCCGCCGGGGGCAGGGGGCAGGTTTGAACACCGGGGAGCTGTTTTTT,CASSRRGQGAGLNTGELFF
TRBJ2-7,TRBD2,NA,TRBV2,TGTGCCAGCAGTGCCAGCGGGAGGCACGAGCAGTACTTC,CASSASGRHEQYF
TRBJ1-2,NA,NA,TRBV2,TGTGCCAGCAGTGGAGTTCTAAACTCTGGCTACACCTTC,CASSGVLNSGYTF
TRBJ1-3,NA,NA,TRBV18,TGTGCCAGCTCACCCGGCAGGTCATCTGGAAACACCATATATTTT,CASSPGRSSGNTIYF
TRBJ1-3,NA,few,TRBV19,TGTGCCAGTAGTATACGCCGTACCGAGGGAATAAGGACCATATATTTT,CASSIRRTEGIRTIYF
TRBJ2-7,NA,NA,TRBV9,TGTGCCAGCAGCGTAGATCAGGGTCCCTACGAGCAGTACTTC,CASSVDQGPYEQYF
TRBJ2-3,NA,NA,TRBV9,TGTGCCAGCAGCGTAGGGTTACTAGCCGAGACGCAGTATTTT,CASSVGLLAETQYF
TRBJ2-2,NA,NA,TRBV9,TGTGCCAGCAGCGTAGGGGAACTAGACACCGGGGAGCTGTTTTTT,CASSVGELDTGELFF
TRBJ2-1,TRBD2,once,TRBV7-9,TGTGCCAGCAGCTCAGCGGGAGGGCCCTACAATGAGCAGTTCTTC,CASSSAGGPYNEQFF
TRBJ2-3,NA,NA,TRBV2,TGTGCCAGCAGTGCTATAGATACGCAGTATTTT,CASSAIDTQYF
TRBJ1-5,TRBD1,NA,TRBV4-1,TGCGCCAGCAGCCAGCACAGGGGTAGCAATCAGCCCCAGCATTTT,CASSQHRGSNQPQHF
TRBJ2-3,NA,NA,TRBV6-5,TGTGCCAGCAGTATGACGAGGTCGGATACGCAGTATTTT,CASSMTRSDTQYF
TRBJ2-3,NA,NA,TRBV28,TGTGCCAGCAGCTTCACAGATACGCAGTATTTT,CASSFTDTQYF
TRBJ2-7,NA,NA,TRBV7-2,TGTGCCAGCAGCTTAGCGAGCGGACTACCCAACGAGCAGTACTTC,CASSLASGLPNEQYF
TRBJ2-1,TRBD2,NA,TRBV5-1,TGCGCCAGCAGCCCAAGAGTAGCGGGAGTGGGCTCCTACAATGAGCAGTTCTTC,CASSPRVAGVGSYNEQFF
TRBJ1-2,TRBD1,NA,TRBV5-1,TGCGCCAGCAGCCCACAAACAGGGGAGCATGGCTACACCTTC,CASSPQTGEHGYTF
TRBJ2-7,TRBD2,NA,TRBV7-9,TGTGCCAGCAGCTTAGGGCGGGGACTAGCGGGAGCTCGCGAGCAGTACTTC,CASSLGRGLAGAREQYF
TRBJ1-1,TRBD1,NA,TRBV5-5,TGTGCCAGCAGCCGAGACCTGACAGGGGAAGCTTTCTTT,CASSRDLTGEAFF